This is a list of T cell receptor beta chains from one sample in a study of T cells in Graves' hyperthyroidism and ophthalmopathy. One entry per CDR3 protein, called by TCRdb with MiXCR from the multiplex PCR reads. The sample has some 180,000 distinct CDR3 sequences, 15% to 20% seen once. Material for sequencing was blood. The receptor set was obtained from a woman between 50 and 59 years old with Graves' hyperthyroidism. The CDR3 runs from the conserved cysteine through the conserved F or W. A D gene is named only where the DNA matches it firmly. Rows give clone size only sometimes, using once, few, many, or a class for an expanded clone.

.	few	TRBV4-2	TRBJ2-7	CASSYGGAASYEQYF	TGTGCCAGCAGCTATGGGGGGGCCGCCTCCTACGAGCAGTACTTC
.	few	TRBV19	TRBJ2-2	CASSMDRKVGELFF	TGTGCCAGTAGTATGGACAGAAAGGTCGGGGAGCTGTTTTTT
.	many	TRBV28	TRBJ1-4	CASSSLGYSAKEKLFF	TGTGCCAGCAGTTCTTTAGGTTATTCGGCGAAAGAAAAACTGTTTTTT
.	.	TRBV3-1	TRBJ1-1	CASSQDKVNTEAFF	TGTGCCAGCAGCCAAGATAAGGTGAACACTGAAGCTTTCTTT
.	many	TRBV20-1	TRBJ2-4	CSGSWASGDIQYF	TGCAGTGGAAGTTGGGCGTCAGGCGACATTCAGTACTTC
TRBD2	.	TRBV12-3/TRBV12-4	TRBJ2-7	CASSLLSSGRAGEQYF	TGTGCCAGCAGTTTACTGTCAAGCGGGAGGGCCGGGGAGCAGTACTTC
.	many	TRBV9	TRBJ2-5	CASSEGGGQETQYF	TGTGCCAGCAGCGAAGGAGGGGGGCAAGAGACCCAGTACTTC
TRBD1	.	TRBV6-1	TRBJ1-5	CASRWTGGSNQPQHF	TGTGCCAGCAGGTGGACAGGGGGAAGCAATCAGCCCCAGCATTTT
.	.	TRBV27	TRBJ2-4	CASSSLLRNIQYF	TGTGCCAGCAGCTCCCTCCTCAGGAACATTCAGTACTTC
.	many	TRBV2	TRBJ1-2	CASSEGPPWMSLSPLGYTF	TGTGCCAGCAGTGAAGGCCCCCCTTGGATGTCACTTTCTCCCTTAGGCTACACCTTC
.	.	TRBV14	TRBJ1-1	CASSQATANTEAFF	TGTGCCAGCAGCCAAGCGACGGCGAACACTGAAGCTTTCTTT
.	.	TRBV6-1	TRBJ1-1	CASSRTVNPEAFF	TGTGCCAGCAGCCGGACAGTCAACCCTGAAGCTTTCTTT
.	many	TRBV7-9	TRBJ1-1	CASSFRQWEAFF	TGTGCCAGCAGCTTCAGACAGTGGGAAGCTTTCTTT
.	many	TRBV20-1	TRBJ1-1	CSARRQSFNTEAFF	TGCAGTGCTAGGCGACAGTCGTTCAACACTGAAGCTTTCTTT
.	few	TRBV4-3	TRBJ2-2	CASSHLTGELFF	TGCGCCAGCAGCCACCTCACCGGGGAGCTGTTTTTT
.	many	TRBV6-2/TRBV6-3	TRBJ2-5	CASSYWKGETQYF	TGTGCCAGCAGTTACTGGAAAGGGGAGACCCAGTACTTC
TRBD2	many	TRBV5-5	TRBJ2-3	CASSTRTSGLTDTQYF	TGTGCCAGCAGCACGCGGACTAGCGGGCTTACAGATACGCAGTATTTT
TRBD1	few	TRBV18	TRBJ1-6	CASSPRGQVVAPLHF	TGTGCCAGCTCACCACGGGGACAGGTAGTTGCACCCCTCCACTTT
TRBD1	.	TRBV5-1	TRBJ2-3	CASSNEAGTGTDTQYF	TGCGCCAGCAGCAACGAGGCCGGGACAGGGACTGATACGCAGTATTTT
TRBD1	many	TRBV3-1	TRBJ1-2	CASSHPGGGFYGYTF	TGTGCCAGCAGCCACCCGGGAGGGGGCTTCTATGGCTACACCTTC
TRBD2	many	TRBV20-1	TRBJ2-5	CSARDLASGGLQETQYF	TGCAGTGCTAGAGATCTAGCTAGCGGGGGGTTACAAGAGACCCAGTACTTC
.	many	TRBV5-1	TRBJ2-7	CASSLGRDHGYEQYF	TGCGCCAGCAGCTTGGGCCGGGACCACGGCTACGAGCAGTACTTC
.	many	TRBV20-1	TRBJ1-5	CSARVYSNQPQHF	TGCAGTGCTAGAGTATATAGCAATCAGCCCCAGCATTTT
TRBD2	many	TRBV7-9	TRBJ2-3	CASSLILAGSTDTQYF	TGTGCCAGCAGCTTAATACTAGCGGGGAGCACAGATACGCAGTATTTT
TRBD2	.	TRBV7-2	TRBJ2-7	CASSPTGTSGYEQYF	TGTGCCAGCAGCCCCACCGGGACTAGCGGGTACGAGCAGTACTTC
TRBD1	many	TRBV11-2	TRBJ2-3	CASSLRDRGSSGTQYF	TGTGCCAGCAGCTTAAGGGACAGGGGTTCGTCGGGTACGCAGTATTTT
.	many	TRBV7-8	TRBJ2-1	CASSFINEQFF	TGTGCCAGCAGCTTCATAAATGAGCAGTTCTTC
.	many	TRBV6-1	TRBJ2-7	CATSKGDSLYEQYF	TGTGCCACCTCCAAAGGGGACTCCCTCTACGAGCAGTACTTC
TRBD1	many	TRBV6-2/TRBV6-3	TRBJ2-1	CASRIAPGQGSYNEQFF	TGTGCCAGCAGGATAGCTCCGGGACAGGGTTCCTACAATGAGCAGTTCTTC
.	.	TRBV6-4	TRBJ1-6	CASSEVRDSPLHF	TGTGCCAGCAGTGAGGTCCGGGATTCACCCCTCCACTTT
TRBD2	many	TRBV27	TRBJ2-3	CASSSQLAGGGDTQYF	TGTGCCAGCAGTTCCCAACTAGCGGGGGGAGGAGATACGCAGTATTTT
TRBD1	.	TRBV4-3	TRBJ1-2	CASSPWDSLPSGGYTF	TGCGCCAGCAGCCCCTGGGACAGTCTCCCGTCAGGCGGCTACACCTTC
.	.	TRBV11-2	TRBJ2-7	CASSLGEGWEQYF	TGTGCCAGCAGCTTAGGGGAAGGGTGGGAGCAGTACTTC
TRBD2	many	TRBV13	TRBJ2-3	CASSHPSGGADTQYF	TGTGCCAGCAGCCACCCTAGCGGGGGGGCGGATACGCAGTATTTT
.	many	TRBV6-2/TRBV6-3	TRBJ2-7	CASSYRVVYEQYF	TGTGCCAGCAGTTACAGGGTCGTCTACGAGCAGTACTTC
.	.	TRBV9	TRBJ2-7	CANSPPHGSGSEQYF	TGTGCCAACAGCCCCCCCCACGGCTCAGGGTCCGAGCAGTACTTC
TRBD1	many	TRBV10-3	TRBJ1-1	CAISGDSITEAFF	TGTGCCATCAGCGGGGACAGTATCACTGAAGCTTTCTTT